This TCR beta chain was found in a study of OX40 agonist ivuxolimab in advanced cancers. The wider study: Ivuxolimab is an agonistic anti-OX40 (CD134) antibody, and patients were treated with it.

This clone was detected a few times. The antigen is unknown. Overall study results and limits: Dosing at 0.1 to 3.0 mg/kg was accompanied by clonal expansion of CD4+ and CD8+ blood T cells by week 6. Some of the nonresponding patients also showed low levels of normalized T-cell clonal expansion.

CDR1 and CDR2 (germline): SGHTA, FQGNSA. CDR3 length equals 16 residues. V was pared by 0 bases and J by 4 bases, with 15 bases between. This table comes from immunoSEQ multiplex PCR, and its TCRdb copy is limited to in-frame clones, with some not included. In the table there are some 64,000 clones, about 83% of which are singletons. A history of autoimmune disease or systemic immunosuppression excluded patients. The sequenced sample was CD4+ or CD8+ T cells sorted from blood, obtained in a trial of the OX40 agonist ivuxolimab. This receptor was identified in an adult with an advanced solid tumor such as melanoma, head and neck, liver or kidney cancer. The genes are TRBV7-2 and TRBJ1-2; TRBD1 is a possible D gene (5 bases). CDR3 DNA sequence: TGTGCCAGCAGCTTAGCAGACGCGGGGCCAGGCTATGGCTACACCTTC. Translation gives CASSLADAGPGYGYTF. Combining the CDR3 with reference TRBV7-2 and TRBJ1-2 gives the whole variable domain GAGVSQSPSNKVTEKGKDVELRCDPISGHTALYWYRQSLGQGLEFLIYFQGNSAPDKSGLPSDRFSAERTGGSVSTLTIQRTQQEDSAVYLCASSLADAGPGYGYTFGSGTRLTVV.